This T cell receptor beta chain was documented in a study of blood T cell repertoires in COVID-19. Background on the study: PBMCs, B-cell-depleted T cells, or T cells provided the cDNA or gDNA that made up the material.

This CDR3 comprises 12 residues. V lost 10 bases and J 3 bases, leaving 11 bases between the germline ends. Germline V gene lookup returns CDR1 MNHEY and CDR2 SVGAGI. Original handling: Estimated nucleated cell counts came from reference gene primer amplification. Sequenced by immunoSEQ multiplex PCR; TCRdb stores in-frame clones only, minus some. V and J calls and clone size are given by that table; D and trimming were obtained from the DNA. The profile shows roughly 190,000 clones, about 80% of them singletons. The sequenced material came from peripheral blood. The TCR comes from a human donor with acute or convalescent COVID-19. The donor label of this sample is uncertain. V is TRBV6-5 and J is TRBJ2-3; weak D call: TRBD1 (6 bases). CDR3: CATSGQTDTQYF. DNA of the CDR3: TGTGCCACCTCCGGACAGACAGATACGCAGTATTTT.